The clone carrying this T cell receptor (beta chain) came up many times. This record belongs to a study of T cells in Graves' hyperthyroidism and ophthalmopathy. About the research overall: At the time of initial diagnosis and before any treatment, peripheral blood was collected.

CDR1 is SNHLY, CDR2 FYNNEI, per germline. V lost 4 bases and J lost 10, with 22 bases in between. CDR3 length: 15 residues. Patients between 18 and 65 years old had hyperthyroidism, newly diagnosed and lasting under 2 months. Template material for amplifying TCR beta CDR3 regions consisted of RNA transcripts. The primer set for the first-round RT-PCR of the TCR CDR3 was HTBI. TCRdb reanalysed the multiplex PCR reads using MiXCR and keeps one entry per CDR3 protein. This table has 340,000 or so distinct CDR3 sequences, roughly 23% appearing once. This chain links TRBV2 with TRBJ1-2, with D maybe TRBD1 (5 bases). The sequence came from a woman between 45 and 60 years old with Graves' hyperthyroidism. Sequenced: blood. The CDR3 is CASSVEGQGTASYTF. The CDR3 coding sequence is TGTGCCAGCAGTGTAGAAGGGCAGGGCACCGCTTCCTACACCTTC.